This TCR beta chain was identified in a study of control samples from healthy donors and cancer patients. This clone appeared a few times. Profiled with immunoSEQ multiplex PCR; TCRdb holds only in-frame clones, not every one. The sample contains 350,000 to 450,000 clones, 75% to 95% of which appear only once. The receptor comes from a man aged 40-50 years with head and neck cancer. Material for sequencing was PBMCs.

The CDR3 region has the DNA TGCGCCAGCAGTGAACTTGCGGGGGGGCTGGATACGCAGTATTTT. Encoded protein: CASSELAGGLDTQYF. This chain uses TRBV10-1 with TRBJ2-3; 9 bases are shared with TRBD2. The CDR3 contains 15 residues. Germline V gene sequence: CDR1 WNHNN, CDR2 SYGVQD (reference sequence). V gave up 3 bases and J gave up 6 bases; unmatched junction bases: 7.